This T cell receptor beta chain was captured by sequencing in a study of human T cells and chemical hapten exposure (dated by TCRdb to 2020 to 2023). Turning to the overall study: For sensitization, 2% DPC in acetone was applied to a roughly 2 cm by roughly 2 cm area of upper inner arm skin. Patients additionally received weekly therapeutic DPC doses to the scalp throughout the approximately 24-week study period. The libraries were sequenced as a pool, and the TCR yield per sample differed mostly because of small variations in library volumes within the pool. Approximately 28 alopecia patients provided blood for TCR sequencing at one to four time points (pre-sensitization, 2, 6 and 24 weeks). Most of the patients in the cohort were female, and the cohort covered alopecia areata with under or over 50% scalp involvement, alopecia totalis and alopecia universalis. This study followed changes in the peripheral blood TCR repertoire in vivo during primary and secondary sensitization of alopecia patients to the hapten diphenylcyclopropenone (DPC). Patch testing on the upper back used Finn chambers containing 0.01% DPC, with scoring done after 6 days according to International Contact Dermatitis Research Group standards. Patient blood was sampled pre-sensitization (week 0) and at 2, 6 and about 24 weeks after DPC sensitization. Study-level results and caveats: Expanded TCRs formed significantly more large CDR3 similarity clusters than pre-sensitization or healthy control sets, consistent with antigen-driven responses. The number of PT1 expanded TCRs positively correlated with patch test score, significant at thresholds 8, 16 and 32 but not 4. Alopecia, a presumed autoimmune disease, was present in all patients, so the immune response of the patients might differ from that of healthy individuals. DPC sensitization did not change how many TCRs were above 1 in 1000 frequency, and no evidence was found of alterations in global repertoire structure. Repeated subsampling changed both the strength of the expansion versus patch-test correlation and the threshold at which that correlation became significant.

Library preparation was by RACE. Sequencer: NextSeq 500. During library preparation, unique molecular identifiers were attached to individual cDNA molecules so that TCRs could be counted in a quantitative, reproducible way. Each blood RNA sample was used to sequence both TCR alpha and TCR beta chains. In the authors' own workflow: Samples had a median of 95,638 TCRs, with a range from roughly 23,224 to 750,000. V, J and CDR3 annotation of the TCR reads was carried out using the Decombinator software suite. Every sample was subsampled to the same number of TCRs (28,000) for the PS versus PT1 abundance plots. Expanded TCRs were defined as absent before sensitization and observed at least eight times at the 2-week time point. TCRdb reprocessed the public reads (quality trimming at Q25 with fastp, clone calling with MiXCR) and kept in-frame beta chains. Rows matching on CDR3 protein sequence are summarized as one entry with the most common DNA and genes. The V and J calls come from TCRdb's annotation, not from the publication. This sample is represented by roughly 200,000 distinct CDR3 sequences; about 25% of them were singletons. The top ten clones comprise 2% to 2.5% of the sample.

On this clonotype: The antigen this receptor binds is unknown. Base qualities were left out, and no much larger clone turns up one base away.

Reading the label with the study, this specimen's time point is: patch test 3, about 24 weeks after DPC sensitization. The treatment or condition label of this sample denotes: therapeutic diphenylcyclopropenone sensitization with weekly scalp DPC. At every patch-test visit, the blood draw took place before the patch test was put on. Patients were considered eligible if aged 18 to 70, diagnosed with alopecia and deemed suitable for DPC therapy, and patients were excluded if pregnant. Total RNA was extracted from unfractionated whole blood collected in Tempus Blood RNA tubes. The CDR3, cysteine through phenylalanine, is 13 amino acids long. This entry keeps only the CDR3 DNA: 39 bases, framed from base 1. V loses 0 bases of germline sequence and J loses 5 bases, and the interval between the two ends is 6 bases. CDR1 and CDR2 were assigned from the germline V gene as LGHNA and YSLEER.

Sequenced here: whole blood, sampled in connection with sensitization to the hapten diphenylcyclopropenone (DPC). The TCR comes from a woman aged 40 to 50 with alopecia areata. Some clones in this sample may be carry-over from other donors' samples. The chain is made from TRBV4-3 and TRBJ2-3; no D gene call is confident. The CDR3 corresponds to CASSQERGDTQYF. Here is the DNA: TGCGCCAGCAGCCAAGAAAGAGGAGATACGCAGTATTTT.